The 30 T cell receptor beta chains below come from one sample, sequenced in a study of T cells expressing NK-cell markers. TCRdb reanalyzed the 5' RACE reads and collapses them to one entry per CDR3 protein, without DNA. The table for this sample gives almost 450,000 distinct CDR3 sequences. The sample taken for sequencing was blood T cells: a sorted CD56 or NKG2C T cell subset, CD4+ or CD8+ T cells, or bulk PBMC T cells (not recorded which). Receptor source: a woman aged 18 to 75 in good health.

CDR3 amino acids: CSAGSGRGREKLFF. The chain couples TRBV29-1 to TRBJ1-4; the TCRdb D gene call, TRBD1, has no DNA to confirm it. The CDR3 is 14 amino acids. Germline V gene lookup returns CDR1 SQVTM and CDR2 ANQGSEA.

CDR3: CASSLQGQGNTIYF. This chain connects TRBV7-2 to TRBJ1-3; without DNA, the TCRdb call of TRBD1 cannot be checked. Per the germline V gene, CDR1 is SGHTA and CDR2 is FQGNSA. The CDR3 is 14 amino acids.

The chain's CDR3 is CASSFTGRDEKLFF. The genes are TRBV12-3 or TRBV12-4 and TRBJ1-4. The CDR3 sequence is 14 residues long.

The CDR3 loop is CASSLQGLDTEAFF. The rearrangement joins TRBV7-2 to TRBJ1-1. Germline lookup yields CDR1 SGHTA and CDR2 FQGNSA. The CDR3 covers 14 residues.

CDR3 region: CAWQSRVNQPQHF. The genes are TRBV30 and TRBJ1-5. This CDR3 is 13 amino acids long. Germline V gene data show CDR1 as GTSNPN and CDR2 as SVGIG (reference sequence).

The chain is built from TRBV7-2 and TRBJ2-1. Germline CDR1 and CDR2: SGHTA and FQGNSA. CDR3 length equals 15 residues. The CDR3 region is CASSFRQSSYNVQFF.

V gene TRBV7-2 combines with J gene TRBJ2-7; TCRdb's D call, TRBD1, is unchecked because there is no DNA. Germline CDR1 is SGHTA and CDR2 is FQGNSA. The CDR3 length is 14 residues. CDR3 protein: CASSLPGQHYEQYF.

The rearrangement links TRBV19 to TRBJ1-5; TCRdb picks TRBD1, but there is no DNA to check that call. CDR3 size: 16 residues. CDR1 and CDR2 (germline): LNHDA, SQIVND (reference sequence). The CDR3 reads CASSNRQGVPNQPQHF.

The chain couples TRBV15 to TRBJ2-7; TCRdb returns TRBD2, unconfirmable since there is no DNA. CDR1 and CDR2 from the germline V gene are LNHNV and YYDKDF (reference sequence). The CDR3 runs to 17 residues. The CDR3 is CATSREFTAGGGYEQYF.

The chain couples TRBV5-6 to TRBJ1-1. Looked up from germline, CDR1 is SGHDT and CDR2 is YYEEEE. The CDR3 sequence is 12 residues long. The chain's CDR3 is CASSFRSTEAFF.

The V call is TRBV5-1, the J call TRBJ1-4; absent DNA, TCRdb's TRBD1 call cannot be checked. The CDR3 extends over 14 amino acids. Germline V CDR1 and CDR2: SGHRS, YFSETQ. CDR3 loop: CASRQGASNEKLFF.

The chain couples TRBV6-5 to TRBJ2-7; TCRdb's D call, TRBD1, is unchecked because there is no DNA. The CDR3 covers 14 residues. Germline values: CDR1 MNHEY, CDR2 SVGAGI. The CDR3 reads CASSYGQGLGEQYF.

The chain carries TRBV12-3 or TRBV12-4 and TRBJ1-5. CDR3 length equals 13 residues. CDR3: CASSRTWNQPQHF.

The chain is built from TRBV27 and TRBJ1-1; without DNA, the TCRdb call of TRBD1 cannot be checked. This CDR3 is 15 amino acids long. From germline, CDR1 is MNHEY and CDR2 SMNVEV (reference sequence). The CDR3 is CASSLSPGQTRGAFF.

The chain has TRBV29-1 and TRBJ2-3; TCRdb's D call of TRBD2 is untestable without DNA. CDR1 and CDR2 (germline): SQVTM, ANQGSEA. This CDR3 has 15 amino acids. CDR3 amino acids: CSVALDSTPADTQYF.

The chain joins TRBV18 to TRBJ2-5. The CDR3 spans 13 residues. Germline V gene data show CDR1 as KGHSH and CDR2 as LQKENI. CDR3 in amino acids: CASSPRVKETQYF.

This chain connects TRBV11-2 to TRBJ2-2; TCRdb picks TRBD1, but there is no DNA to check that call. Germline CDR1 SGHAT, CDR2 FQNNGV. This CDR3 is built from 14 residues. CDR3 residues: CASSKGGNTGELFF.

The chain combines TRBV6-2 or TRBV6-3 with TRBJ2-2; TCRdb outputs TRBD1, but without DNA this stays unchecked. The length of the CDR3 is 15 residues. CDR1 and CDR2 from the germline V gene are MNHEY and SVGEGT. The CDR3 protein is CASSIATDSTGELFF.

V and J are TRBV5-1 and TRBJ2-1; without DNA, the TCRdb call of TRBD2 cannot be checked. The germline gives CDR1 SGHRS, CDR2 YFSETQ. The CDR3 runs 16 residues. The chain's CDR3 is CASSSNGQRGYNEQFF.

CDR3 sequence reads: CASSLGREQFF. The chain links TRBV5-4 to TRBJ2-1. The CDR3 is 11 amino acids. From germline, CDR1 is SGHNT and CDR2 YYREEE (reference sequence).

The chain links TRBV9 to TRBJ2-2. Germline-derived CDR1 and CDR2 are SGDLS and YYNGEE. The length of the CDR3 is 16 residues. The CDR3 reads CASSVVVGYNTGELFF.

The CDR3 spells CAISDSGLTPRDTQYF. This rearrangement joins TRBV10-3 to TRBJ2-3; the TCRdb call, TRBD1, lacks DNA for checking. The CDR3 is made up of 16 amino acids. Germline CDR1 ENHRY, CDR2 SYGVKD.

The rearrangement uses TRBV27 and TRBJ2-7; TCRdb's D gene call, TRBD1, goes unchecked for lack of DNA. Germline CDR1 MNHEY, CDR2 SMNVEV (reference sequence). The CDR3 loop spans 13 amino acids. This CDR3 is CASSTGGPYEQYF.

CDR3 protein: CASSERDLAKNIQYF. J is TRBJ2-4 and V is TRBV12-3 or TRBV12-4; absent DNA, TCRdb's TRBD2 call cannot be checked. CDR3 size: 15 residues.

The chain carries TRBV12-3 or TRBV12-4 and TRBJ2-7; TCRdb proposes TRBD2, but this gene call is untestable without DNA. The CDR3 length is 15 residues. CDR3 sequence: CASSRWTSGSYEQYF.

V and J are TRBV27 and TRBJ1-4; TCRdb reports TRBD1, a call that lacks DNA to check it against. This CDR3 has 15 residues. Germline V gene data show CDR1 as MNHEY and CDR2 as SMNVEV (reference sequence). The CDR3: CASSPTKGWNEKLFF.

The rearrangement joins TRBV6-2 or TRBV6-3 to TRBJ1-2. CDR1 and CDR2 (germline): MNHEY, SVGEGT. The CDR3 sequence is 12 residues long. The chain's CDR3 is CASRYLEDGYTF.

This CDR3 reads CASTLPPGREGNTEAFF. This chain connects TRBV12-3 or TRBV12-4 to TRBJ1-1. This CDR3 contains 17 residues.

The chain couples TRBV4-2 to TRBJ1-2; TCRdb gives TRBD1 as the D gene, but with no DNA this cannot be confirmed. CDR1 and CDR2 (germline): LGHNA, YNFKEQ. This CDR3 spans 14 amino acids. The CDR3 spells CASSQGAGRVGYTF.

The gene calls are TRBV9 and TRBJ2-4; there is no DNA to check the TCRdb D call of TRBD1. The germline gives CDR1 SGDLS, CDR2 YYNGEE. The CDR3 extends over 13 amino acids. The CDR3 region is CASSVPGKNIQYF. Looking up the rest from reference TRBV9 and TRBJ2-4 gives the full variable domain: DSGVTQTPKHLITATGQRVTLRCSPRSGDLSVYWYQQSLDQGLQFLIQYYNGEERAKGNILERFSAQQFPDLHSELNLSSLELGDSALYFCASSVPGKNIQYFGAGTRLSVL.